These T cell receptor beta chains were read from a single sample in a study of blood T cell repertoires in COVID-19. TCRdb's table, derived via immunoSEQ multiplex PCR, lists solely in-frame clones and lacks some. The sample lists a few hundred thousand clones, about 89% occurring once. The source material was peripheral blood. The receptor source for this set is a woman in her fifties or sixties with acute or convalescent COVID-19. The CDR3 runs from the conserved cysteine through the conserved F or W. Each record gives: CDR3 protein, CDR3 DNA, clone size, V gene, J gene, D gene. D genes are given only for firm matches. A row's size may be missing; if present it is once, few, many or a size class.

CDR3aa: CASRGGSNTGELFF
CDR3nt: TGTGCCAGCAGAGGGGGATCGAACACCGGGGAGCTGTTTTTT
abundance: NA
v_gene: TRBV5-4
j_gene: TRBJ2-2
d_gene: NA

CDR3aa: CASRGGRDSYTDTQYF
CDR3nt: TGCGCCAGCAGAGGGGGCCGGGACAGTTACACAGATACGCAGTATTTT
abundance: NA
v_gene: TRBV4-1
j_gene: TRBJ2-3
d_gene: TRBD1

CDR3aa: CASSLWGDRDTGELFF
CDR3nt: TGTGCCAGCAGCTTATGGGGCGACAGGGACACCGGGGAGCTGTTTTTT
abundance: NA
v_gene: TRBV11-3
j_gene: TRBJ2-2
d_gene: TRBD1

CDR3aa: CASNRDRGYNEQFF
CDR3nt: TGTGCCAGCAACCGGGACAGGGGTTACAATGAGCAGTTCTTC
abundance: NA
v_gene: TRBV27
j_gene: TRBJ2-1
d_gene: TRBD1

CDR3aa: CASSLRFNYGYTF
CDR3nt: TGTGCCAGCAGCTTGCGGTTTAACTATGGCTACACCTTC
abundance: NA
v_gene: TRBV5-8
j_gene: TRBJ1-2
d_gene: NA

CDR3aa: CASSQFKGVGYTF
CDR3nt: TGCGCCAGCAGCCAATTTAAGGGAGTAGGCTACACCTTC
abundance: NA
v_gene: TRBV4-3
j_gene: TRBJ1-2
d_gene: NA

CDR3aa: CASSPINGQRSPLHF
CDR3nt: TGTGCCAGCAGTCCCATTAACGGTCAGCGATCACCCCTCCACTTT
abundance: NA
v_gene: TRBV28
j_gene: TRBJ1-6
d_gene: NA

CDR3aa: CASRLDGGEQFF
CDR3nt: TGTGCCAGCCGCCTCGATGGCGGTGAGCAGTTCTTC
abundance: NA
v_gene: TRBV28
j_gene: TRBJ2-1
d_gene: NA

CDR3aa: CASSQGELFRGQGISYNEQFF
CDR3nt: TGCGCCAGCAGCCAAGGAGAACTCTTCAGGGGACAGGGGATTTCCTACAATGAGCAGTTCTTC
abundance: NA
v_gene: TRBV4-3
j_gene: TRBJ2-1
d_gene: TRBD1

CDR3aa: CASTLLAGGGYNEQFF
CDR3nt: TGTGCCAGCACTCTCTTAGCGGGAGGAGGGTACAATGAGCAGTTCTTC
abundance: once
v_gene: TRBV11-2
j_gene: TRBJ2-1
d_gene: TRBD2

CDR3aa: CAWSPGLVGVTKNIQYF
CDR3nt: TGTGCCTGGAGTCCGGGACTAGTGGGAGTGACCAAAAACATTCAGTACTTC
abundance: NA
v_gene: TRBV30
j_gene: TRBJ2-4
d_gene: TRBD2

CDR3aa: CASSRNLGSEQYF
CDR3nt: TGTGCCAGCAGCCGAAATCTAGGATCCGAGCAGTACTTC
abundance: NA
v_gene: TRBV7-2
j_gene: TRBJ2-7
d_gene: NA

CDR3aa: CASSQGTAKNYGYTF
CDR3nt: TGCGCCAGCAGCCAAGGGACAGCGAAAAACTATGGCTACACCTTC
abundance: NA
v_gene: TRBV4-3
j_gene: TRBJ1-2
d_gene: NA

CDR3aa: CASSLWEGNYGYTF
CDR3nt: TGTGCCAGCAGCTTATGGGAGGGGAACTATGGCTACACCTTC
abundance: NA
v_gene: TRBV7-2
j_gene: TRBJ1-2
d_gene: NA

CDR3aa: CASSPGTGGETQYF
CDR3nt: TGTGCCAGCTCACCAGGGACAGGGGGCGAGACCCAGTACTTC
abundance: NA
v_gene: TRBV18
j_gene: TRBJ2-5
d_gene: TRBD1

CDR3aa: CASSSSPLASSYNEQFF
CDR3nt: TGTGCCAGCAGCTCGTCCCCTCTAGCGAGCTCCTACAATGAGCAGTTCTTC
abundance: NA
v_gene: TRBV5-4
j_gene: TRBJ2-1
d_gene: NA

CDR3aa: CASSAGRTRETQYF
CDR3nt: TGTGCCAGCAGTGCTGGGAGGACAAGGGAGACCCAGTACTTC
abundance: once
v_gene: TRBV2
j_gene: TRBJ2-5
d_gene: NA

CDR3aa: CASSLGHPDTEAFF
CDR3nt: TGCGCCAGCAGCTTGGGACATCCGGACACTGAAGCTTTCTTT
abundance: NA
v_gene: TRBV5-1
j_gene: TRBJ1-1
d_gene: NA

CDR3aa: CASSYLAGGTGEQFF
CDR3nt: TGTGCCAGCAGTTACCTAGCGGGGGGCACGGGTGAGCAGTTCTTC
abundance: NA
v_gene: TRBV6-2/TRBV6-3
j_gene: TRBJ2-1
d_gene: TRBD2

CDR3aa: CASSLSAGPGNQPQHF
CDR3nt: TGTGCCAGCAGCTTGTCAGCAGGGCCGGGCAATCAGCCCCAGCATTTT
abundance: NA
v_gene: TRBV7-9
j_gene: TRBJ1-5
d_gene: NA

CDR3aa: CASSLHSDEQYF
CDR3nt: TGTGCCAGCAGCTTACATAGCGACGAGCAGTACTTC
abundance: NA
v_gene: TRBV7-2
j_gene: TRBJ2-7
d_gene: NA

CDR3aa: CASRIERGGTDTQYF
CDR3nt: TGTGCCAGTAGGATAGAGCGGGGGGGCACAGATACGCAGTATTTT
abundance: NA
v_gene: TRBV19
j_gene: TRBJ2-3
d_gene: TRBD2

CDR3aa: CASSLGVDGYTF
CDR3nt: TGTGCCAGCAGTTTAGGAGTAGATGGCTACACCTTC
abundance: NA
v_gene: TRBV28
j_gene: TRBJ1-2
d_gene: NA

CDR3aa: CASSSRRQGAGEKLFF
CDR3nt: TGTGCCAGCAGCTCCAGAAGACAGGGGGCGGGAGAAAAACTGTTTTTT
abundance: NA
v_gene: TRBV7-2
j_gene: TRBJ1-4
d_gene: TRBD1

CDR3aa: CASSPPGTSSYEQYF
CDR3nt: TGTGCCAGCTCACCGCCCGGGACTAGCTCCTACGAGCAGTACTTC
abundance: NA
v_gene: TRBV18
j_gene: TRBJ2-7
d_gene: TRBD2

CDR3aa: CASSYSDSYDSPLHF
CDR3nt: TGTGCCAGCAGTTACTCCGACAGTTACGATTCACCCCTCCACTTT
abundance: NA
v_gene: TRBV6-5
j_gene: TRBJ1-6
d_gene: NA

CDR3aa: CAWQTGGRQPQHF
CDR3nt: TGTGCCTGGCAGACAGGGGGCCGGCAGCCCCAGCATTTT
abundance: NA
v_gene: TRBV30
j_gene: TRBJ1-5
d_gene: TRBD1

CDR3aa: CASSLTVVGELFF
CDR3nt: TGTGCCAGCAGCCTAACGGTGGTGGGGGAGCTGTTTTTT
abundance: NA
v_gene: TRBV3-1/TRBV3-2
j_gene: TRBJ2-2
d_gene: NA

CDR3aa: CASSAGTHATNEKLFF
CDR3nt: TGTGCCAGTAGTGCCGGGACACATGCAACTAATGAAAAACTGTTTTTT
abundance: NA
v_gene: TRBV19
j_gene: TRBJ1-4
d_gene: NA

CDR3aa: CASSPGTGGLNSPLHF
CDR3nt: TGTGCCAGCAGCCCGGGGACAGGGGGTCTTAATTCACCCCTCCACTTT
abundance: NA
v_gene: TRBV9
j_gene: TRBJ1-6
d_gene: TRBD1

CDR3aa: CASSFGGAGETQYF
CDR3nt: TGTGCCAGCAGCTTCGGGGGGGCCGGAGAGACCCAGTACTTC
abundance: NA
v_gene: TRBV7-9
j_gene: TRBJ2-5
d_gene: TRBD2

CDR3aa: CASSDPDRGHSPLHF
CDR3nt: TGTGCCAGCAGTGATCCCGACAGGGGTCATTCACCCCTCCACTTT
abundance: NA
v_gene: TRBV25-1
j_gene: TRBJ1-6
d_gene: TRBD1

CDR3aa: CASSLITVSHEQYF
CDR3nt: TGTGCCAGCAGCTTGATCACAGTATCCCACGAGCAGTACTTC
abundance: once
v_gene: TRBV7-2
j_gene: TRBJ2-7
d_gene: NA

CDR3aa: CASSLLGDSGNTIYF
CDR3nt: TGTGCCAGCAGTTTGTTAGGGGACTCTGGAAACACCATATATTTT
abundance: NA
v_gene: TRBV28
j_gene: TRBJ1-3
d_gene: NA

CDR3aa: CASSDWTGEAFF
CDR3nt: TGTGCCAGCAGTGACTGGACAGGGGAAGCTTTCTTT
abundance: NA
v_gene: TRBV28
j_gene: TRBJ1-1
d_gene: TRBD1

CDR3aa: CASSQTGASNTGELFF
CDR3nt: TGCGCCAGCAGCCAAACAGGCGCATCGAACACCGGGGAGCTGTTTTTT
abundance: NA
v_gene: TRBV5-1
j_gene: TRBJ2-2
d_gene: NA

CDR3aa: CASSQDRGASDTQYF
CDR3nt: TGTGCCAGCAGCCAAGATCGGGGGGCATCAGATACGCAGTATTTT
abundance: NA
v_gene: TRBV3-1/TRBV3-2
j_gene: TRBJ2-3
d_gene: NA

CDR3aa: CASSSGPNNEQFF
CDR3nt: TGTGCCAGCAGCTCCGGTCCCAACAATGAGCAGTTCTTC
abundance: NA
v_gene: TRBV7-3
j_gene: TRBJ2-1
d_gene: NA

CDR3aa: CASSRDRENGYTF
CDR3nt: TGTGCCAGTAGCCGGGACAGGGAGAATGGCTACACCTTC
abundance: once
v_gene: TRBV19
j_gene: TRBJ1-2
d_gene: TRBD1

CDR3aa: CASSLAPLQDGVYGYTF
CDR3nt: TGTGCCAGCAGCTTAGCGCCGCTGCAGGACGGGGTCTATGGCTACACCTTC
abundance: NA
v_gene: TRBV7-9
j_gene: TRBJ1-2
d_gene: NA

CDR3aa: CASSVGQAEAFF
CDR3nt: TGTGCCAGCAGCGTAGGACAGGCTGAAGCTTTCTTT
abundance: once
v_gene: TRBV9
j_gene: TRBJ1-1
d_gene: NA